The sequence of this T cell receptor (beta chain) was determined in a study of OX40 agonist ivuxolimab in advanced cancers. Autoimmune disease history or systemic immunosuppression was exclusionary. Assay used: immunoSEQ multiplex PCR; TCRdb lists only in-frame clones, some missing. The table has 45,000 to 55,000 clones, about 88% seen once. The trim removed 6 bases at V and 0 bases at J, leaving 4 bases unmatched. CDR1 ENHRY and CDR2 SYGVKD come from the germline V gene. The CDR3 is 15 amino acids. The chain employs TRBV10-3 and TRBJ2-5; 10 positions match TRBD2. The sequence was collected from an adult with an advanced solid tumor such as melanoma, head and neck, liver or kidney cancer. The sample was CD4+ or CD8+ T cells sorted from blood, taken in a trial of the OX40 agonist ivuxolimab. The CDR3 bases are TGTGCCATCAGGGGGACTAGCGCAGACCAAGAGACCCAGTACTTC. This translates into CAIRGTSADQETQYF.